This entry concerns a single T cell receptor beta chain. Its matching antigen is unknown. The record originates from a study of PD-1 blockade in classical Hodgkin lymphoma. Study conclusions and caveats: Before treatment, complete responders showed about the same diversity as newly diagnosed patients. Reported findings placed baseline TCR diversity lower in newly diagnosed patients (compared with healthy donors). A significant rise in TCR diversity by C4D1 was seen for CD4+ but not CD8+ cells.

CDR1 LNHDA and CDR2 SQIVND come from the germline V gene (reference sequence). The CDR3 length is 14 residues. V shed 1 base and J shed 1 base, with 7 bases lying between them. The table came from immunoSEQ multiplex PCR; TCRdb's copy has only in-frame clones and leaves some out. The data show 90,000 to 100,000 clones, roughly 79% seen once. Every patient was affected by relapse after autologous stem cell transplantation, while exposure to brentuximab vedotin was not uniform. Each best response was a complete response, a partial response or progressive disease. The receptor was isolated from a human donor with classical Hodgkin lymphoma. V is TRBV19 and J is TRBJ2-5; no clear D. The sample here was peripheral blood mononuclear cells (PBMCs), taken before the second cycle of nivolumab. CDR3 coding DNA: TGTGCCAGTAGTATAGGACCGACCCAAGAGACCCAGTACTTC. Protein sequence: CASSIGPTQETQYF.